Listed here are 25 T cell receptor beta chains from one sample, sequenced in a study of blood T cell repertoires in COVID-19. Libraries were prepared by immunoSEQ multiplex PCR; TCRdb keeps only in-frame clonotypes and omits some of them. The sample lists about 130,000 clones; over 80% were seen once. The source material was peripheral blood. These receptors all come from a man between 65 and 79 years old with acute or convalescent COVID-19.

This clone was picked up a small number of times. The rearrangement uses TRBV6-6 and TRBJ2-7, with D possibly TRBD1 on 6 matching bases. Trimming took 6 bases from V and 3 from J, leaving 12 bases between them. The CDR3 length is 13 residues. The V gene's germline CDR1 is MNHNY and CDR2 SVGAGI (reference sequence). CDR3 sequence (DNA): TGTGCCAGCAGCCACGGACAGTTCTACGAGCAGTACTTC. This gives the protein CASSHGQFYEQYF.

The rearrangement links TRBV19 to TRBJ1-2; 8 nucleotides match TRBD1. The CDR3 sequence is 15 residues long. J gave up 0 bases and V 4 bases, and 4 bases lay outside the gene matches. Germline CDR1 and CDR2: LNHDA and SQIVND (reference sequence). CDR3 sequence (DNA): TGTGCCAGTAGTAGCGGACAGGGCGCTAACTATGGCTACACCTTC. Its translation is CASSSGQGANYGYTF.

V is TRBV28 and J is TRBJ1-2, with 10 nucleotides matching TRBD1. V gave up 6 bases and J gave up 4 bases; unmatched junction bases: 5. The CDR3 runs to 14 residues. CDR1 is MDHEN and CDR2 is SYDVKM in the germline V gene. The chain's CDR3 is CASSVGTGAYGYTF. Written as DNA, the CDR3 is TGTGCCAGCAGCGTCGGGACAGGGGCCTATGGCTACACCTTC.

V is TRBV2 and J is TRBJ2-3, with D possibly being TRBD1 (7 bases). This CDR3 has 14 amino acids. Between the trimmed V and J ends, which lost 5 bases and 4 bases, there was a span of 13 bases. Germline values: CDR1 SNHLY, CDR2 FYNNEI. This CDR3 is CASSNDREADTQYF. In nucleotides, the CDR3 is TGTGCCAGCAGTAACGACAGGGAGGCAGATACGCAGTATTTT.

The chain links TRBV9 to TRBJ2-3, with D unclear. Germline V gene sequence: CDR1 SGDLS, CDR2 YYNGEE. Between the trimmed V and J ends, which lost 2 bases and 0 bases, there was a span of 4 bases. The CDR3 is 13 amino acids. The chain's CDR3 is CASSVSSTDTQYF. The CDR3, as DNA: TGTGCCAGCAGCGTCTCCAGCACAGATACGCAGTATTTT.

Concerning this clone itself: Other DNA sequences in this sample translate to the same CDR3. The genes are TRBV9 and TRBJ1-1; 7 bases are shared with TRBD1. CDR3 length: 13 residues. Germline trimming cut 4 bases from V and 4 bases from J; bases unmatched to any gene: 4. Per germline, CDR1 SGDLS and CDR2 YYNGEE. CDR3 in DNA: TGTGCCAGCAGCCCAGGGGGACGCACTGAAGCTTTCTTT. Translation gives CASSPGGRTEAFF.

The CDR3 region is CASNAENRGGTEAFF. The CDR3 DNA is TGTGCCAGCAACGCCGAGAACAGGGGCGGCACTGAAGCTTTCTTT. The chain joins TRBV6-1 to TRBJ1-1; TRBD1 aligns across 7 bases. The CDR3 runs to 15 residues. CDR1 and CDR2 from the germline V gene are MNHNS and SASEGT. Trimming cost V 7 bases and J 4 bases; bases outside gene matches: 12.

This clone was recorded many times. The chain combines TRBV7-2 with TRBJ2-7; 11 bases fit TRBD1. V was pared by 6 bases and J by 4 bases, with 8 bases of the junction left unmatched. CDR1 is SGHTA and CDR2 is FQGNSA in the germline V gene. The CDR3 runs 15 residues. The CDR3 here is CASSPGTGGWYEQYF. CDR3 bases: TGTGCCAGCAGTCCCGGGACAGGGGGTTGGTACGAGCAGTACTTC.

The table lists this clone with a count of one. The V and J genes are TRBV19 and TRBJ1-2; D remains unclear. Per germline, CDR1 LNHDA and CDR2 SQIVND (reference sequence). V was pared by 0 bases and J by 7 bases, with 9 bases between. This CDR3 contains 13 residues. Here the CDR3 DNA reads TGTGCCAGTAGTATAGAAGGGAGAGGTGGCTACACCTTC. Protein sequence: CASSIEGRGGYTF.

The rearrangement uses TRBV27 and TRBJ2-7; tentative D call: TRBD1 (5 bases). CDR3 length equals 15 residues. The germline V gene encodes CDR1 MNHEY and CDR2 SMNVEV (reference sequence). Trimming pared 2 bases from V and 5 bases from J, leaving 16 bases between. CDR3 loop: CASSLRGQGGNEQYF. CDR3 sequence (DNA): TGTGCCAGCAGTTTAAGGGGTCAGGGTGGAAACGAGCAGTACTTC.

This chain uses TRBV3-1 (or the pseudogene TRBV3-2) with TRBJ1-2, with D hard to call. Germline V CDR1 and CDR2: LGHDT, YNNKEL (reference sequence). The CDR3 loop spans 14 amino acids. Trimming cost V 3 bases and J 8 bases, with 16 bases left between them. CDR3 coding DNA: TGTGCCAGCAGCCACTACTTGGCGGCGGAGGGCTACACCTTC. As protein: CASSHYLAAEGYTF.

The chain joins TRBV6-5 to TRBJ1-2; TRBD1 might be the D (5 bases). The V gene lost 5 bases and the J gene lost 3 bases, with 10 bases spanning the gap. CDR1 MNHEY and CDR2 SVGAGI come from the germline V gene. CDR3 size: 13 residues. The chain's CDR3 is CASSTRVYYGYTF. The DNA for the CDR3 is TGTGCCAGCAGTACCAGGGTTTACTATGGCTACACCTTC.

This rearrangement joins TRBV3-1 (or the pseudogene TRBV3-2) to TRBJ2-7, with 8 nucleotides matching TRBD1. CDR1 is LGHDT and CDR2 is YNNKEL in the germline V gene (reference sequence). The CDR3 runs 14 residues. The V segment lost 4 bases and the J segment 6 bases; nucleotides outside the gene matches: 8. The CDR3 region is CASSRWDRISEQYF. CDR3 bases: TGTGCCAGCAGCCGATGGGACAGGATATCCGAGCAGTACTTC.

The rearrangement joins TRBV18 to TRBJ1-4, with D perhaps TRBD1 (5 bases). The ends were cut back, 6 bases at V and 0 bases at J, with 17 bases in the middle. The CDR3 sequence is 17 residues long. From germline, CDR1 is KGHSH and CDR2 LQKENI. CDR3 sequence reads: CASSEQVPAATNEKLFF. The CDR3 coding sequence is TGTGCCAGCTCTGAACAGGTCCCAGCTGCAACTAATGAAAAACTGTTTTTT. Full variable domain (outside the CDR3, taken from reference TRBV18 and TRBJ1-4): NAGVMQNPRHLVRRRGQEARLRCSPMKGHSHVYWYRQLPEEGLKFMVYLQKENIIDESGMPKERFSAEFPKEGPSILRIQQVVRGDSAAYFCASSEQVPAATNEKLFFGSGTQLSVL.

This chain joins TRBV5-1 and TRBJ2-5; no reliable D call. This CDR3 region has 13 residues. The V gene lost 4 bases and the J gene lost 2 bases, with 9 bases spanning the gap. CDR1 is SGHRS and CDR2 is YFSETQ in the germline V gene. CDR3 region: CASSQLPQETQYF. The DNA for the CDR3 is TGCGCCAGCAGCCAACTACCGCAAGAGACCCAGTACTTC.

The chain's CDR3 is CASSQGPDAPKPQHF. The DNA for the CDR3 is TGTGCCAGCAGCCAAGGGCCCGATGCCCCCAAGCCCCAGCATTTT. The chain links TRBV4-2 to TRBJ1-5; D gene unclear. Trimming stripped 1 base from V and 8 bases from J, with 15 bases between. The CDR3 sequence is 15 residues long. Germline CDR1 LGHNA, CDR2 YNFKEQ.

This chain uses TRBV4-1 with TRBJ1-1; perhaps TRBD1 as D (5 bases). The V end lost 4 bases, the J end lost 1 base, and 22 bases lay between the germline ends. CDR1 MGHRA and CDR2 YSYEKL come from the germline V gene. The CDR3 totals 18 residues. In DNA, the CDR3 is TGCGCCAGCAGCCGTCGGGCGCAGGGTTCGGTCGGGAACACTGAAGCTTTCTTT. It encodes CASSRRAQGSVGNTEAFF.

This clone has a handful of counts. The chain uses TRBV5-6 and TRBJ1-6, with D uncertain. Germline values: CDR1 SGHDT, CDR2 YYEEEE. CDR3 size: 14 residues. The V end lost 2 bases, the J end lost 4 bases, and 7 bases lay between the germline ends. The CDR3 DNA reads as TGTGCCAGCAGCTTTCCCACTTATAATTCACCCCTCCACTTT. It translates to CASSFPTYNSPLHF.

This chain links TRBV12-5 with TRBJ2-2, with D perhaps matching TRBD2 (5 bases). The CDR3 sequence is 15 residues long. CDR1 and CDR2 (germline): LGHNT, FRNRAP. With 0 bases removed from V and 6 bases from J, the gap between germline ends came to 11 bases. The CDR3 coding sequence is TGTGCTAGTGGTTTGGTATTCGGGGTTCCCGGGGAGCTGTTTTTT. Amino acids: CASGLVFGVPGELFF.

The CDR3 DNA sequence: TGTGCCAGCAGTCCCGGGACCTATAATTCACCCCTCCACTTT. It codes for CASSPGTYNSPLHF. V and J are TRBV2 and TRBJ1-6; D gene unclear. Trimming cost V 5 bases and J 2 bases, with 7 bases left between them. Germline V gene data show CDR1 as SNHLY and CDR2 as FYNNEI. CDR3 size: 14 residues. Complete variable domain (other parts from reference TRBV2 and TRBJ1-6): EPEVTQTPSHQVTQMGQEVILRCVPISNHLYFYWYRQILGQKVEFLVSFYNNEISEKSEIFDDQFSVERPDGSNFTLKIRSTKLEDSAMYFCASSPGTYNSPLHFGNGTRLTVT.

This clone was recorded a few times. The same CDR3 can be traced to other DNA sequences in this sample. V usage is TRBV5-1 and J usage is TRBJ1-2; no firm D call. The CDR3 runs 14 residues. The germline gives CDR1 SGHRS, CDR2 YFSETQ. V shed 4 bases and J shed 0 bases, with 10 bases lying between them. The DNA of the CDR3 is TGCGCCAGCAGCCTCGAGGGAGCTAACTATGGCTACACCTTC. Its translation: CASSLEGANYGYTF. The full variable domain, its missing parts supplied by reference TRBV5-1 and TRBJ1-2, is KAGVTQTPRYLIKTRGQQVTLSCSPISGHRSVSWYQQTPGQGLQFLFEYFSETQRNKGNFPGRFSGRQFSNSRSEMNVSTLELGDSALYLCASSLEGANYGYTFGSGTRLTVV.

Note on this clone: Within the sample, other DNA sequences also encode this same CDR3. V gene TRBV3-1 (or the pseudogene TRBV3-2) combines with J gene TRBJ1-2, with 11 bases matching TRBD1. This CDR3 has 16 amino acids. Germline CDR1 LGHDT, CDR2 YNNKEL (reference sequence). V trimming: 6 bases; J trimming: 4 bases; junction bases outside the gene matches: 10. The CDR3 protein is CASSRRTGGAGYGYTF. The DNA for the CDR3 is TGTGCCAGCAGTCGAAGGACAGGGGGCGCCGGCTATGGCTACACCTTC.

V usage is TRBV9 and J usage is TRBJ2-3; 10 bases fit TRBD2. The CDR3 loop spans 16 amino acids. Germline V gene sequence: CDR1 SGDLS, CDR2 YYNGEE. The V segment lost 0 bases and the J segment 3 bases; nucleotides outside the gene matches: 4. CDR3 residues: CASSVAGSGGTDTQYF. As DNA, the CDR3 is TGTGCCAGCAGCGTAGCCGGTAGCGGGGGGACAGATACGCAGTATTTT.

The rearrangement uses TRBV25-1 and TRBJ2-1; D gene unclear. Trimming cost V 6 bases and J 3 bases, with 6 bases left between them. CDR1 is MGHDK and CDR2 is SYGVNS in the germline V gene. The length of the CDR3 is 12 residues. For the CDR3, the DNA is TGTGCCAGCAGCGAGGACTACAATGAGCAGTTCTTC. Amino acid sequence: CASSEDYNEQFF.

This clone was counted a single time. The chain has TRBV4-2 and TRBJ2-5; TRBD2 matches at 11 bases. Germline values: CDR1 LGHNA, CDR2 YNFKEQ. The ends lost 4 bases at V and 5 bases at J; junction bases unmatched: 6. There are 15 residues in the CDR3. The CDR3 nucleotides are TGTGCCAGCAGCCTGGGTAGCGGGGGGGCCGAGACCCAGTACTTC. The encoded protein is CASSLGSGGAETQYF.